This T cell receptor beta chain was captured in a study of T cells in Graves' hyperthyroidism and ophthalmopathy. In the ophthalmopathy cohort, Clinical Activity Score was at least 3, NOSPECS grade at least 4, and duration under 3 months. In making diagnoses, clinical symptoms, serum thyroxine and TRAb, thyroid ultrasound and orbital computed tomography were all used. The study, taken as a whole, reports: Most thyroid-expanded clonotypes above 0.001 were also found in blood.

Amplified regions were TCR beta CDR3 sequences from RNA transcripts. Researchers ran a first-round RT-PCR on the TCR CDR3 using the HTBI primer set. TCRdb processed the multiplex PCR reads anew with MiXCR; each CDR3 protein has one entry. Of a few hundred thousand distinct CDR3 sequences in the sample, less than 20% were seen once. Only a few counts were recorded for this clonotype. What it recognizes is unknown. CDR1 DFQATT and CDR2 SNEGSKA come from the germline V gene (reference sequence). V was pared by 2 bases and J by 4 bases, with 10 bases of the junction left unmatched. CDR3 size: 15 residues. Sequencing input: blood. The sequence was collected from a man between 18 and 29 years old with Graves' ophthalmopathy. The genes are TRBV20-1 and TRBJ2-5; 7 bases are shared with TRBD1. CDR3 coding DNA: TGCAGTGCTAGACAGGCGAGGGGGCTGGGAGAGACCCAGTACTTC. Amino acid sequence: CSARQARGLGETQYF.